This T cell receptor beta chain was captured in a study of radiotherapy plus CTLA-4 blockade in lung cancer. Study information: Objective response was observed in about 19% of patients, and disease control in about 30%. Study results and caveats: Interferon-beta and early blood T cell clone dynamics reportedly predicted response best. Subsequent to radiotherapy plus ipilimumab, tumor-derived TCR clones underwent expansion in blood.

For this clone: Its target is not known.

Method: immunoSEQ multiplex PCR; TCRdb's copy keeps in-frame clones and lacks some. Counted here are some 73,000 clones, around 79% occurring once; the ten biggest clones make up roughly 20%. V shed 3 bases and J 2 bases; nucleotides not matched to a gene: 7. This CDR3 has 16 residues. The germline gives CDR1 SGHTA, CDR2 FQGNSA. This receptor was obtained from a human donor with non-small cell lung cancer whose response to radiotherapy plus ipilimumab could not be evaluated. Some clones in this sample may be carry-over from other donors' samples. Specimen: peripheral blood, collected from a patient treated with radiotherapy plus ipilimumab. The chain links TRBV7-2 to TRBJ2-3, with 8 nucleotides matching TRBD2. CDR3 sequence reads: CASSFGRGVPTDTQYF. In DNA, the CDR3 is TGTGCCAGCAGCTTCGGGCGGGGGGTCCCCACAGATACGCAGTATTTT. Complete variable domain (other parts from reference TRBV7-2 and TRBJ2-3): GAGVSQSPSNKVTEKGKDVELRCDPISGHTALYWYRQSLGQGLEFLIYFQGNSAPDKSGLPSDRFSAERTGGSVSTLTIQRTQQEDSAVYLCASSFGRGVPTDTQYFGPGTRLTVL.